These 18 T cell receptor beta chains originate from one sample sequenced in a study of blood T cell repertoires in COVID-19. Profiling relied on immunoSEQ multiplex PCR, and the TCRdb table lists in-frame clones only, not all of them. The repertoire holds about 160,000 clones, with under 85% as singletons. Sequencing was done on a sample of peripheral blood. These TCRs come from a man aged 65 to 79 who had recovered from COVID-19.

This chain joins TRBV9 and TRBJ1-3; D call uncertain. V was trimmed by 0 bases and J by 3 bases, leaving 4 bases between them. Germline CDR1 SGDLS, CDR2 YYNGEE. The CDR3 runs 13 residues. The CDR3 is CASSVELGNTIYF. The CDR3, as DNA: TGTGCCAGCAGCGTAGAGCTTGGAAACACCATATATTTT.

In this sample, this clone turned up once. This chain links TRBV4-3 with TRBJ1-5; possible D gene TRBD1, 6 bases. Germline CDR1 is LGHNA and CDR2 is YSLEER. Trimming left V 3 bases short and J 2 bases short, with 23 bases between. This CDR3 comprises 19 residues. The CDR3 loop is CASSQTSWTVKGRNQPQHF. The CDR3 region has the DNA TGCGCCAGCAGCCAGACCAGCTGGACAGTTAAAGGTCGCAATCAGCCCCAGCATTTT.

V is TRBV18 and J is TRBJ1-2; D gene ambiguous. CDR1 and CDR2 from the germline V gene are KGHSH and LQKENI. The CDR3 sequence is 15 residues long. Trimming cost V 2 bases and J 6 bases, with 16 bases left between them. CDR3 loop: CASSPKRAAEDGYTF. The CDR3 DNA sequence: TGTGCCAGCTCACCAAAGAGGGCGGCGGAGGATGGCTACACCTTC.

V gene TRBV11-1 combines with J gene TRBJ2-5, with D possibly being TRBD1 (5 bases). Germline CDR1 reads SGHAT; CDR2 reads FQDESV (reference sequence). This CDR3 contains 13 residues. Trimming stripped 3 bases from V and 4 bases from J, with 9 bases between. DNA for the CDR3: TGTGCCAGCAGCTTCCAGGGCTCAGAGACCCAGTACTTC. Its protein is CASSFQGSETQYF.

The rearrangement uses TRBV18 and TRBJ2-7, with D possibly TRBD1 on 6 matching bases. This CDR3 is 14 amino acids long. CDR1 is KGHSH and CDR2 is LQKENI in the germline V gene. Trimming cost V 6 bases and J 9 bases, with 21 bases left between them. The CDR3 coding sequence is TGTGCCAGCTCCCCGGACAGAGCAAATGGGGTGCAGTACTTC. It is translated as CASSPDRANGVQYF.

V and J are TRBV7-6 and TRBJ2-6; D gene uncertain. Per the germline V gene, CDR1 is SGHVS and CDR2 is FNYEAQ. This CDR3 has 17 residues. V gave up 1 base and J gave up 0 bases, with 10 bases separating them. This chain's CDR3 is CASSLEGGNSGANVLTF. The CDR3, as DNA: TGTGCCAGCAGCTTAGAAGGCGGAAACTCTGGGGCCAACGTCCTGACTTTC.

The chain is built from TRBV14 and TRBJ2-5, with 9 bases fitting TRBD1. V dropped 6 bases and J dropped 2; count of bases not matched to a gene: 1. The germline gives CDR1 SGHDN, CDR2 FVKESK. The CDR3 loop spans 13 amino acids. CDR3 nucleotide sequence: TGTGCCAGCAGTGGACAGGGGCAAGAGACCCAGTACTTC. As protein: CASSGQGQETQYF.

By sample share, this clone is medium-sized (0.01 to 0.1%). This chain uses TRBV19 with TRBJ1-5; 9 nucleotides align to TRBD1. This CDR3 is 15 amino acids long. Germline loops: CDR1 LNHDA, CDR2 SQIVND (reference sequence). The trim removed 7 bases at V and 4 bases at J, leaving 8 bases unmatched. CDR3 nucleotides: TGTGCCAGTAAGGACAGGGGACGACCTAATCAGCCCCAGCATTTT. This gives the protein CASKDRGRPNQPQHF.

This clone was picked up a small number of times. The chain carries TRBV13 and TRBJ2-1; D perhaps matches TRBD2 (5 bases). V was cut by 6 bases and J by 5 bases, with 14 bases left in between. Germline loops: CDR1 PRHDT, CDR2 FYEKMQ (reference sequence). This CDR3 has 14 residues. CDR3 nucleotide sequence: TGTGCCAGCAGTCGGACTGGGCGCAACAATGAGCAGTTCTTC. It is translated as CASSRTGRNNEQFF. Complete variable domain (other parts from reference TRBV13 and TRBJ2-1): AAGVIQSPRHLIKEKRETATLKCYPIPRHDTVYWYQQGPGQDPQFLISFYEKMQSDKGSIPDRFSAQQFSDYHSELNMSSLELGDSALYFCASSRTGRNNEQFFGPGTRLTVL.

This chain links TRBV28 with TRBJ2-2; no definite D call. V was trimmed by 4 bases and J by 7 bases, leaving 16 bases between them. CDR3 size: 15 residues. Looked up from germline, CDR1 is MDHEN and CDR2 is SYDVKM. CDR3 region: CASSSRGLSHGELFF. The CDR3, as DNA: TGTGCCAGCAGTTCCCGCGGCTTAAGCCACGGGGAGCTGTTTTTT.

J is TRBJ2-5 and V is TRBV4-1; TRBD2 is a possible D gene (7 bases). V lost 0 bases, J lost 6 bases, and 14 bases lay in between. The CDR3 contains 15 residues. Germline values: CDR1 MGHRA, CDR2 YSYEKL. CDR3 DNA: TGCGCCAGCAGCCAAGATGGGGGGGGCGTAAAGACCCAGTACTTC. This translates into CASSQDGGGVKTQYF.

V gene TRBV7-9 combines with J gene TRBJ2-3; 10 bases align to TRBD2. Germline V gene sequence: CDR1 SEHNR, CDR2 FQNEAQ (reference sequence). The CDR3 sequence is 16 residues long. J gave up 3 bases and V 6 bases, and 9 bases lay outside the gene matches. This CDR3 is CASSPGLAGETDTQYF. CDR3 coding DNA: TGTGCCAGCAGTCCAGGTCTAGCGGGAGAAACAGATACGCAGTATTTT.

The V call is TRBV7-9, the J call TRBJ2-6; no firm D call. Germline lookup yields CDR1 SEHNR and CDR2 FQNEAQ (reference sequence). V was shortened by 2 bases and J by 4 bases, with 9 bases between the two germline ends. This CDR3 region has 15 residues. The CDR3 DNA reads as TGTGCCAGCAGCTTAACAAATTACGGGGCCAACGTCCTGACTTTC. Protein: CASSLTNYGANVLTF.

The chain has TRBV4-1 and TRBJ1-4, with a tentative D call TRBD1 (5 bases). CDR1 MGHRA and CDR2 YSYEKL come from the germline V gene. This CDR3 comprises 19 residues. With 0 bases removed from V and 7 bases from J, the gap between germline ends came to 24 bases. The CDR3 DNA reads as TGCGCCAGCAGCCAAGATGTTGTTCTTTCGGGACTTGGGAGTGAAAAACTGTTTTTT. Protein sequence: CASSQDVVLSGLGSEKLFF.

This clone was observed a single time. The V and J genes are TRBV13 and TRBJ2-3; TRBD2 might be the D (5 bases). Germline CDR1 reads PRHDT; CDR2 reads FYEKMQ (reference sequence). The V end lost 1 base, the J end lost 0 bases, and 11 bases lay between the germline ends. The CDR3 totals 16 residues. The chain's CDR3 is CASSLEAATSTDTQYF. CDR3 nucleotide sequence: TGTGCCAGCAGCTTAGAAGCGGCGACTAGCACAGATACGCAGTATTTT.

This clone was seen at least ten times. The identical CDR3 is also encoded by other nucleotide sequences in the sample. The DNA of the CDR3 is TGTGCCAGCTCACCAAAAGGGGGCGGAGAGACCCAGTACTTC. Protein product: CASSPKGGGETQYF. This chain connects TRBV18 to TRBJ2-5; 7 bases map to TRBD1. The length of the CDR3 is 14 residues. The germline gives CDR1 KGHSH, CDR2 LQKENI. With V trimmed by 2 bases and J by 4 bases, 4 bases remained unmatched. Together with reference TRBV18 and TRBJ2-5, the CDR3 gives the full variable domain: NAGVMQNPRHLVRRRGQEARLRCSPMKGHSHVYWYRQLPEEGLKFMVYLQKENIIDESGMPKERFSAEFPKEGPSILRIQQVVRGDSAAYFCASSPKGGGETQYFGPGTRLLVL.

The rearrangement joins TRBV20-1 to TRBJ2-3, with D possibly matching TRBD2 (6 bases). This CDR3 contains 15 residues. Trimming took off 3 bases at V and 0 bases at J, with 13 bases between the two ends. Germline lookup yields CDR1 DFQATT and CDR2 SNEGSKA (reference sequence). The CDR3: CSASYSSVSTDTQYF. The CDR3 DNA reads TGCAGTGCTAGTTATTCTAGCGTTAGCACAGATACGCAGTATTTT.

V is TRBV7-9 and J is TRBJ2-3; D perhaps matches TRBD2 (5 bases). Trimming removed 2 bases at V and 5 bases at J, with 11 bases between. CDR3 length: 14 residues. The germline CDR1 and CDR2 sequences are SEHNR and FQNEAQ (reference sequence). The CDR3 nucleotides are TGTGCCAGCAGCTTAATCTCAGAGGGAGATACGCAGTATTTT. This codes for CASSLISEGDTQYF.